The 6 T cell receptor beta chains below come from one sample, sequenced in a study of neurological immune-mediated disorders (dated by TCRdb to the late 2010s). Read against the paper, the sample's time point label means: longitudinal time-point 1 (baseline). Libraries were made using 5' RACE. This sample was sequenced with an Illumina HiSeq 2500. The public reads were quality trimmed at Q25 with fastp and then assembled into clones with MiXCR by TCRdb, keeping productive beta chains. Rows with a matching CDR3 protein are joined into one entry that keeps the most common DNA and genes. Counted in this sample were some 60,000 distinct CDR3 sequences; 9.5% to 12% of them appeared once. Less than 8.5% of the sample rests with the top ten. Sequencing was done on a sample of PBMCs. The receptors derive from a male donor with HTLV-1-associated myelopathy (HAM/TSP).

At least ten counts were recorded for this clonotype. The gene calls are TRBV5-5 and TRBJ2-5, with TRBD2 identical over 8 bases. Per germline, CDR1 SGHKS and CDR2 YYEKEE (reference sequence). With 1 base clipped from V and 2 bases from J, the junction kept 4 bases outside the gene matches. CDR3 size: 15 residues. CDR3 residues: CASSLLAGWQETQYF. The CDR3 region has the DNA TGTGCCAGCAGCTTGTTAGCGGGGTGGCAAGAGACCCAGTACTTC. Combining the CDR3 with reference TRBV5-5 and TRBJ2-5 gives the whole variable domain DAGVTQSPTHLIKTRGQQVTLRCSPISGHKSVSWYQQVLGQGPQFIFQYYEKEERGRGNFPDRFSARQFPNYSSELNVNALLLGDSALYLCASSLLAGWQETQYFGPGTRLLVL.

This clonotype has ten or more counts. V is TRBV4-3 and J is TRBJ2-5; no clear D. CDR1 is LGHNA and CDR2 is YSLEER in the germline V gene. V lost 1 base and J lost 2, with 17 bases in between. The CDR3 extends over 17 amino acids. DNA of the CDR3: TGCGCCAGCAGCCAAGCGTGGCAGACCAATAGACAAGAGACCCAGTACTTC. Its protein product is CASSQAWQTNRQETQYF.

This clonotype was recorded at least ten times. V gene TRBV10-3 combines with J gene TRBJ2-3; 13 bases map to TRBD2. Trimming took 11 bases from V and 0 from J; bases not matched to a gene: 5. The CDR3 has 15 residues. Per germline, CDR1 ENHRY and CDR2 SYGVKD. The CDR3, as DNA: TGTGCCGTGACTAGCGGGGGGCCTAGCACAGATACGCAGTATTTT. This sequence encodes CAVTSGGPSTDTQYF.

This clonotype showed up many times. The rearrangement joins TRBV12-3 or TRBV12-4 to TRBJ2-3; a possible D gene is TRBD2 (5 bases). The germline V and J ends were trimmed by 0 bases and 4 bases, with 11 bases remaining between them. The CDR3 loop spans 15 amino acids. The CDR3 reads CASSLAPGIADTQYF. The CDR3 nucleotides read TGTGCCAGCAGTTTAGCCCCGGGAATCGCAGATACGCAGTATTTT.

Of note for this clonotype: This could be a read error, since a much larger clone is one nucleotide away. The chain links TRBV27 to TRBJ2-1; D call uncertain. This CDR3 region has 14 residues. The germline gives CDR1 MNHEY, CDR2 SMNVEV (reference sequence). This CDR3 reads CVSTDPSDYNEQFF. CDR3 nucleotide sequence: TGTGTCAGTACCGATCCCTCTGACTACAATGAGCAGTTCTTC.

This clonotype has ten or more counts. CDR3 sequence (DNA): TGCGCCAGCTCCGCGCAGGGCTCTGGAAACACCATATATTTT. This gives the protein CASSAQGSGNTIYF. The V and J genes are TRBV4-3 and TRBJ1-3; TRBD1 might be the D (5 bases). The CDR3 runs to 14 residues. Germline V CDR1 and CDR2: LGHNA, YSLEER. Trimming removed 8 bases from V and 0 bases from J, with 11 bases in between.